The 23 T cell receptor beta chains below all came from one sample that was sequenced in a study of T cell responses to AZD1222 COVID-19 vaccine. Produced via immunoSEQ multiplex PCR; TCRdb's table is partial and in-frame only. The table shows about 100,000 clones, with around 92% occurring only once. The sequencing here drew on peripheral blood, taken on day 0 of AZD1222 vaccination. Every receptor here comes from an adult in good health.

The rearrangement joins TRBV27 to TRBJ2-1; D not certain. Germline-derived CDR1 and CDR2 are MNHEY and SMNVEV (reference sequence). CDR3 length: 15 amino acids. Trimming took 3 bases from V and 0 from J, leaving 9 bases between them. The CDR3 sequence is CASSFKGFSYNEQFF. The CDR3 DNA is TGTGCCAGCAGTTTCAAGGGATTCTCCTACAATGAGCAGTTCTTC.

This clone came up a few times. This chain uses TRBV4-3 with TRBJ1-2; D ambiguous. This CDR3 is built from 13 residues. Germline loops: CDR1 LGHNA, CDR2 YSLEER. V lost 3 bases to trimming and J lost 8 bases, with 13 bases between them. CDR3: CASSHARGRGYTF. The CDR3 DNA is TGCGCCAGCAGCCACGCTCGCGGTAGGGGCTACACCTTC.

The genes are TRBV4-3 and TRBJ2-2; 10 bases fit TRBD1. The V segment lost 0 bases and the J segment 6 bases; nucleotides outside the gene matches: 10. CDR1 LGHNA and CDR2 YSLEER come from the germline V gene. The CDR3 consists of 18 residues. CDR3 sequence: CASSQEQEGQGRSGELFF. DNA for the CDR3: TGCGCCAGCAGCCAAGAGCAAGAGGGACAGGGGAGGTCCGGGGAGCTGTTTTTT.

The chain combines TRBV11-3 with TRBJ2-1; 7 nucleotides agree with TRBD2. V lost 5 bases, J lost 2 bases, and 9 bases stayed unmatched. CDR1 is SGHNT, CDR2 YENEEA, per germline. The CDR3 consists of 16 residues. CDR3 in amino acids: CASSEDAGAPYNEQFF. In nucleotides, the CDR3 is TGTGCCAGCAGCGAGGATGCGGGAGCCCCCTACAATGAGCAGTTCTTC.

The chain is built from TRBV28 and TRBJ2-1, with 7 bases identical to TRBD2. Looked up from germline, CDR1 is MDHEN and CDR2 is SYDVKM. The CDR3 contains 14 residues. Trimming cost V 3 bases and J 12 bases; bases outside gene matches: 11. The CDR3 loop is CASSLETSYSGQFF. CDR3 coding DNA: TGTGCCAGCAGTTTGGAGACTAGCTATAGTGGGCAGTTCTTC.

The chain combines TRBV28 with TRBJ1-5, with 11 bases that match TRBD1. Trimming removed 6 bases from V and 1 base from J; junction bases left unmatched: 11. The germline CDR1 and CDR2 sequences are MDHEN and SYDVKM. CDR3 length: 18 amino acids. CDR3 coding DNA: TGTGCCAGCAGCCTATTGGGGGGACAGGGGGAAAGCAATCAGCCCCAGCATTTT. Translated: CASSLLGGQGESNQPQHF.

The V gene is TRBV9, the J gene TRBJ2-5; the match to TRBD2 covers 16 bases. Germline CDR1 reads SGDLS; CDR2 reads YYNGEE. Trimming took 3 bases from V and 1 from J; bases not matched to a gene: 18. The CDR3 has 22 amino acids. The CDR3 loop reads CASSEGTSGRVFSVASQETQYF. CDR3 nucleotide sequence: TGTGCCAGCAGCGAGGGGACTAGCGGGAGGGTTTTTTCGGTAGCGAGCCAAGAGACCCAGTACTTC.

CDR3 nucleotides: TGTGCCAGCAGCTTACAGGGGGCTCGGATTGGCTACACCTTC. It codes for CASSLQGARIGYTF. This chain uses TRBV7-2 with TRBJ1-2; TRBD1 matches 8 bases. J lost 7 bases, V lost 2 bases, and 6 bases had no gene match. This CDR3 spans 14 amino acids. The germline gives CDR1 SGHTA, CDR2 FQGNSA.

The genes are TRBV5-4 and TRBJ1-6; perhaps TRBD1 as D (6 bases). Trimming stripped 4 bases from V and 10 bases from J, with 21 bases between. The CDR3 is 16 residues long. CDR1 SGHNT and CDR2 YYREEE come from the germline V gene (reference sequence). CDR3 sequence: CASSPSSQGSQSPLHF. The CDR3, as DNA: TGTGCCAGCAGCCCATCCTCACAGGGAAGTCAATCACCCCTCCACTTT.

CDR3 loop: CASSRQGPDEQYF. In DNA form, the CDR3 reads TGTGCCAGCAGCCGTCAGGGACCGGACGAGCAGTACTTC. This chain uses TRBV14 with TRBJ2-7; either TRBD1 or TRBD2 may supply D (5 bases each). With 4 bases removed from V and 5 bases from J, the gap between germline ends came to 12 bases. This CDR3 spans 13 amino acids. The germline gives CDR1 SGHDN, CDR2 FVKESK.

J is TRBJ1-1 and V is TRBV5-1; D is unresolved. Germline CDR1 SGHRS, CDR2 YFSETQ. CDR3 length equals 13 residues. Trimming took 4 bases from V and 1 from J, leaving 8 bases between them. The CDR3 region has the DNA TGCGCCAGCAGCACCAGAAAGAACACTGAAGCTTTCTTT. Its protein is CASSTRKNTEAFF.

This clone has just one count. The V gene is TRBV3-1 (or the pseudogene TRBV3-2), the J gene TRBJ2-2, with D perhaps TRBD2 (6 bases). There are 13 residues in the CDR3. Trimming shortened V by 6 bases and J by 6 bases, and 11 bases separated the two germline ends. Per germline, CDR1 LGHDT and CDR2 YNNKEL (reference sequence). The CDR3 DNA follows: TGTGCCAGCAGATCCCCTAGCGCCGGGGAGCTGTTTTTT. Translating it yields CASRSPSAGELFF.

This clone was detected a few times. J is TRBJ1-2 and V is TRBV7-2, with a weak D call TRBD1 (5 bases). Looked up from germline, CDR1 is SGHTA and CDR2 is FQGNSA. CDR3 length: 17 amino acids. The V and J ends lost 1 base and 5 bases respectively, with 20 bases between them. Here the CDR3 reads CASSLGGVRPSGYGYTF. The CDR3, as DNA: TGTGCCAGCAGCTTAGGGGGGGTGAGGCCCTCGGGATATGGCTACACCTTC.

The chain recombines TRBV7-3 with TRBJ1-1; D is uncertain. The V end lost 5 bases, the J end lost 1 base, and 8 bases lay between the germline ends. CDR1 is SGHTA, CDR2 FQGTGA, per germline. The CDR3 consists of 13 residues. CDR3 loop: CASSRAENTEAFF. The CDR3 DNA reads as TGTGCCAGCAGCAGGGCAGAGAACACTGAAGCTTTCTTT.

The rearrangement links TRBV27 to TRBJ1-6; the D gene is possibly TRBD1 (5 bases). CDR1 is MNHEY and CDR2 is SMNVEV in the germline V gene (reference sequence). CDR3 length: 14 residues. The ends were cut back, 4 bases at V and 7 bases at J, with 11 bases in the middle. The CDR3, as DNA: TGTGCCAGCAGTTATCAGGGTCTAAATTCACCCCTCCACTTT. It is translated as CASSYQGLNSPLHF.

The J gene is TRBJ2-1, the V gene TRBV5-1; TRBD1 agrees at 10 bases. CDR1 SGHRS and CDR2 YFSETQ come from the germline V gene. This CDR3 contains 18 residues. V lost 4 bases, J lost 8 bases, and 18 bases stayed unmatched. The CDR3, as DNA: TGCGCCAGCAGCGCCGGGACAGGGGTCCCTGGGACCTTGGATGAGCAGTTCTTC. Encoded protein: CASSAGTGVPGTLDEQFF.

This clone appeared a single time. This chain links TRBV18 with TRBJ1-4, with TRBD1 as a possible D gene (5 bases). Trimming shortened V by 3 bases and J by 8 bases, and 13 bases separated the two germline ends. The germline V gene has CDR1 KGHSH and CDR2 LQKENI. The CDR3 runs 14 residues. The CDR3 protein is CASSPGGYGEKLFF. The CDR3 nucleotides read TGTGCCAGCTCACCTGGGGGATATGGCGAAAAACTGTTTTTT.

The chain has TRBV15 and TRBJ2-7; perhaps TRBD1 as D (6 bases). The CDR3 covers 15 residues. Germline CDR1 reads LNHNV; CDR2 reads YYDKDF (reference sequence). V was trimmed by 0 bases and J by 5 bases, leaving 14 bases between them. In nucleotides, the CDR3 is TGTGCCACCAGCAGAGATATGGGGGCACAAGACGAGCAGTACTTC. Amino acid sequence: CATSRDMGAQDEQYF.

V is TRBV29-1 and J is TRBJ1-1, with 7 bases that match TRBD1. The germline V gene has CDR1 SQVTM and CDR2 ANQGSEA. The CDR3 consists of 14 residues. The junction had 4 bases not matched to a gene; V was cut back by 3 bases and J by 0 bases. This chain's CDR3 is CSVDGQVLNTEAFF. Written as DNA, the CDR3 is TGCAGCGTTGATGGACAGGTTCTGAACACTGAAGCTTTCTTT.

CDR3 residues: CASSPARVGTGELFF. The CDR3 bases are TGTGCCAGCTCACCGGCCAGGGTGGGCACCGGGGAGCTGTTTTTT. V is TRBV18 and J is TRBJ2-2; perhaps TRBD1 as D (5 bases). Germline V gives CDR1 KGHSH, CDR2 LQKENI. The CDR3 runs 15 residues. Trimming pared 3 bases from V and 4 bases from J, leaving 12 bases between.

The V gene is TRBV5-1, the J gene TRBJ1-2, with 7 nucleotides matching TRBD1. CDR1 is SGHRS and CDR2 is YFSETQ in the germline V gene. V lost 5 bases, J lost 0 bases, and 4 bases stayed unmatched. This CDR3 is 14 amino acids long. CDR3 sequence reads: CASRGQPTNYGYTF. The CDR3, as DNA: TGCGCCAGCAGGGGACAGCCAACTAACTATGGCTACACCTTC.

The V and J genes are TRBV6-6 and TRBJ2-3; TRBD1 matches 11 bases. Germline V gene data show CDR1 as MNHNY and CDR2 as SVGAGI (reference sequence). There are 18 residues in the CDR3. With 5 bases clipped from V and 8 bases from J, the junction kept 18 bases outside the gene matches. The CDR3 spells CASSHPRTGTGGFGTQYF. CDR3 nucleotide sequence: TGTGCCAGCAGTCATCCCCGCACCGGGACAGGGGGATTCGGTACGCAGTATTTT.

This clone was seen only a few times. The rearrangement uses TRBV30 and TRBJ1-2; D not certain. The CDR3 sequence is 12 residues long. V lost 2 bases to trimming and J lost 8 bases, with 12 bases between them. The germline CDR1 and CDR2 sequences are GTSNPN and SVGIG (reference sequence). Here the CDR3 DNA reads TGTGCCTGGAGTCCTGTGGGCGGCGGCTACACCTTC. Amino acids: CAWSPVGGGYTF.